These 17 T cell receptor beta chains were sequenced from one sample in a study of T cell responses to AZD1222 COVID-19 vaccine. TCRdb keeps only in-frame clones here, not all; method: immunoSEQ multiplex PCR. The sample lists about 100,000 clones, roughly nine tenths occurring once. The specimen was peripheral blood, collected on day 0 of AZD1222 vaccination. The receptor source for this set is an adult in good health.

The chain couples TRBV27 to TRBJ2-1; 8 bases fit TRBD2. The V and J ends lost 5 bases and 9 bases, in that order; junction bases with no gene match: 9. Looked up from germline, CDR1 is MNHEY and CDR2 is SMNVEV (reference sequence). The CDR3 consists of 14 residues. The CDR3 spells CASSPGTRVVEQFF. CDR3 in DNA: TGTGCCAGCAGTCCCGGGACTAGGGTAGTTGAGCAGTTCTTC.

J is TRBJ1-3 and V is TRBV3-1 (or the pseudogene TRBV3-2); D remains ambiguous. The CDR3 length is 16 residues. Looked up from germline, CDR1 is LGHDT and CDR2 is YNNKEL (reference sequence). The V and J ends lost 3 bases and 1 base respectively, with 13 bases between them. The CDR3 DNA reads as TGTGCCAGCAGCCACCCCGGGGAAAAGTCTGGAAACACCATATATTTT. Translation: CASSHPGEKSGNTIYF.

Points on this clone: An end of the junction differs from the germline gene, which may be a read error. The V and J genes are TRBV7-7 and TRBJ2-1, with D tentatively TRBD2 (5 bases). The CDR3 is 15 amino acids. The V gene's germline CDR1 is SSHAT and CDR2 FNYEAQ (reference sequence). This CDR3 is CASSLAPISYNEQFF. In DNA form, the CDR3 reads TGTGCTAGCAGCTTAGCGCCAATCTCCTACAATGAGCAGTTCTTC.

The chain couples TRBV28 to TRBJ2-1; a possible D gene is TRBD2 (6 bases). V was cut by 10 bases and J by 7 bases, with 32 bases left in between. The germline gives CDR1 MDHEN, CDR2 SYDVKM. This CDR3 spans 18 amino acids. The CDR3 DNA sequence: TGTGCCACCAGCGGTAGATTTTGGGGACTCTCTTCTGGGAATGAGCAGTTCTTC. Amino acids: CATSGRFWGLSSGNEQFF.

The rearrangement links TRBV5-1 to TRBJ1-2, with TRBD1 as a possible D gene (5 bases). The CDR3 spans 15 residues. V lost 1 base, J lost 1 base, and 11 bases lay in between. From germline, CDR1 is SGHRS and CDR2 YFSETQ. The chain's CDR3 is CASSLQGQINYGYTF. The CDR3 region has the DNA TGCGCCAGCAGCTTGCAGGGCCAAATTAACTATGGCTACACCTTC.

In this sample, this clone turned up once. The genes are TRBV6-5 and TRBJ2-7; 12 nucleotides line up with TRBD1. The CDR3 covers 15 residues. Losses at the gene ends were 10 bases for V and 8 bases for J; bases not matched to a gene: 15. Germline-derived CDR1 and CDR2 are MNHEY and SVGAGI. The CDR3, as DNA: TGTGCCATCGGCCCCTACGGGACAGGGGGCTTCAAGCAGTACTTC. Protein sequence: CAIGPYGTGGFKQYF.

The genes are TRBV19 and TRBJ1-2, with 9 positions matching TRBD1. The germline V gene encodes CDR1 LNHDA and CDR2 SQIVND (reference sequence). This CDR3 is 15 amino acids long. The junction had 8 bases not matched to a gene; V was cut back by 3 bases and J by 6 bases. The CDR3 here is CASSIYGTGNDGYTF. The DNA for the CDR3 is TGTGCCAGTAGTATTTACGGGACAGGGAATGATGGCTACACCTTC.

The chain carries TRBV6-5 and TRBJ1-1; no firm D call. Trimming took off 2 bases at V and 6 bases at J, with 10 bases between the two ends. The CDR3 length is 13 residues. Germline V gene sequence: CDR1 MNHEY, CDR2 SVGAGI. The chain's CDR3 is CASSYGPRAEAFF. Written as DNA, the CDR3 is TGTGCCAGCAGTTACGGGCCCCGCGCTGAAGCTTTCTTT.

This rearrangement joins TRBV10-3 to TRBJ1-6; tentative D call: TRBD1 (6 bases). Trimming left V 10 bases short and J 0 bases short, with 19 bases between. The CDR3 has 17 residues. Per the germline V gene, CDR1 is ENHRY and CDR2 is SYGVKD. The CDR3 sequence: CATQGDSRSSYNSPLHF. In DNA form, the CDR3 reads TGTGCCACACAGGGAGACAGCCGAAGCTCCTATAATTCACCCCTCCACTTT.

This rearrangement joins TRBV5-1 to TRBJ1-1; D is perhaps TRBD1 (5 bases). Looked up from germline, CDR1 is SGHRS and CDR2 is YFSETQ. CDR3 length equals 14 residues. The V gene lost 3 bases and the J gene lost 1 base, with 10 bases spanning the gap. This CDR3 is CASSWDGENTEAFF. The CDR3 nucleotides read TGCGCCAGCAGCTGGGACGGTGAGAACACTGAAGCTTTCTTT.

DNA for the CDR3: TGTGCCACGGACCCGGGGTCCCGGGGCTATGGCTACACCTTC. Amino acid sequence: CATDPGSRGYGYTF. This rearrangement joins TRBV2 to TRBJ1-2, with D hard to call. Trimming shortened V by 10 bases and J by 4 bases, and 19 bases separated the two germline ends. The CDR3 covers 14 residues. Germline V CDR1 and CDR2: SNHLY, FYNNEI.

This clone has a handful of counts. The chain has TRBV7-8 and TRBJ2-7; D may correspond to TRBD1 or TRBD2 (5 bases each). Between the trimmed V and J ends, which lost 3 bases and 7 bases, there was a span of 10 bases. Germline CDR1 SGHVS, CDR2 FQNEAQ. This CDR3 comprises 12 residues. CDR3: CASSFAREEQYF. The CDR3, as DNA: TGTGCCAGCAGCTTCGCCAGGGAGGAGCAGTACTTC.

The rearrangement links TRBV6-5 to TRBJ2-2; the D gene is possibly TRBD1 (6 bases). Trimming cost V 6 bases and J 5 bases, with 7 bases left between them. The germline V gene has CDR1 MNHEY and CDR2 SVGAGI. The CDR3 runs 12 residues. The chain's CDR3 is CASSRGTGELFF. The CDR3 DNA is TGTGCCAGCAGCAGGGGTACCGGGGAGCTGTTTTTT.

V gene TRBV18 combines with J gene TRBJ2-7, with 7 nucleotides matching TRBD1. The trim removed 4 bases at V and 5 bases at J, leaving 11 bases unmatched. The V gene's germline CDR1 is KGHSH and CDR2 LQKENI. The CDR3 runs 15 residues. The CDR3 sequence is CASSQGQDVLDEQYF. CDR3 in DNA: TGTGCCAGCTCACAAGGACAGGACGTTTTGGACGAGCAGTACTTC.

The chain uses TRBV7-8 and TRBJ1-5; 7 bases map to TRBD1. V shed 5 bases, J shed 6 bases, and the junction held 4 bases outside the gene matches. Per germline, CDR1 SGHVS and CDR2 FQNEAQ. There are 13 residues in the CDR3. The CDR3 region has the DNA TGTGCCAGCAGCACGACAGGGACTCAGCCCCAGCATTTT. The encoded protein is CASSTTGTQPQHF.

This chain uses TRBV4-1 with TRBJ1-5; D gene unclear. The CDR3 spans 15 residues. Germline-derived CDR1 and CDR2 are MGHRA and YSYEKL. Trimming removed 0 bases at V and 4 bases at J, with 10 bases between. The CDR3 spells CASSQDRTLNQPQHF. The CDR3 DNA sequence: TGCGCCAGCAGCCAAGATAGAACCTTAAATCAGCCCCAGCATTTT.

This chain links TRBV2 with TRBJ2-1, with D uncertain. CDR3 size: 11 residues. The germline CDR1 and CDR2 sequences are SNHLY and FYNNEI. The germline V and J ends were trimmed by 8 bases and 4 bases, with 6 bases remaining between them. CDR3 residues: CASGRYNEQFF. The CDR3 DNA sequence: TGTGCCAGCGGACGGTACAATGAGCAGTTCTTC. Supplemented by reference TRBV2 and TRBJ2-1, the full variable domain reads EPEVTQTPSHQVTQMGQEVILRCVPISNHLYFYWYRQILGQKVEFLVSFYNNEISEKSEIFDDQFSVERPDGSNFTLKIRSTKLEDSAMYFCASGRYNEQFFGPGTRLTVL.